The 27 T cell receptor beta chains below come from one sample, sequenced in a study of shared clonotypes between healthy human individuals (dated by TCRdb to about 2020). To prepare the library, the immunoSEQ multiplex PCR assay was applied. Here the immuneACCESS table is served through TCRdb, limited to in-frame sequences with V and J called. Missing clones are a known gap in these copies; in checked studies unresolved V genes cover under half, and the rest lacks a known reason. For this sample there are some 2,100,000 clones; approximately 96% appear just once. The ten largest account for less than 0.15% of the sample. Sequencing was performed on naive CD4+ T cells sorted from blood. The cell subset or site label on this specimen signifies: CD45RA+ positively selected. The receptors originated from a young man in good health.

The chain links TRBV18 to TRBJ2-7, with D possibly matching TRBD2 (5 bases). Trimming left V 3 bases short and J 4 bases short, with 16 bases between. Germline V gene sequence: CDR1 KGHSH, CDR2 LQKENI. This CDR3 spans 15 amino acids. For the CDR3, the DNA is TGTGCCAGCTCACCTATGAAGGGAGTTCCTTACGAGCAGTACTTC. As protein: CASSPMKGVPYEQYF.

This sequence joins TRBV5-1 and TRBJ2-7; tentatively, D is TRBD2 (5 bases). Germline loops: CDR1 SGHRS, CDR2 YFSETQ. V was pared by 0 bases and J by 3 bases, with 10 bases between. This CDR3 is built from 14 residues. The CDR3 nucleotides are TGCGCCAGCAGCTTGGGCGGGTCTCTCTACGAGCAGTACTTC. Protein product: CASSLGGSLYEQYF.

The genes are TRBV30 and TRBJ1-5; tentative D call: TRBD1 (6 bases). Germline assignment: CDR1 GTSNPN and CDR2 SVGIG (reference sequence). With 2 bases removed from V and 0 bases from J, the gap between germline ends came to 17 bases. The length of the CDR3 is 17 residues. As DNA, the CDR3 is TGTGCCTGGAGTCCGACAGGCGGGATTTATAGCAATCAGCCCCAGCATTTT. Protein: CAWSPTGGIYSNQPQHF.

The chain has TRBV29-1 and TRBJ2-5, with TRBD2 matching 10 bases. The CDR3 loop spans 14 amino acids. V lost 5 bases to trimming and J lost 5 bases; unmatched junction nucleotides: 8. Per the germline V gene, CDR1 is SQVTM and CDR2 is ANQGSEA. In DNA form, the CDR3 reads TGCAGCGTTAAAGCGGGAGGGGTTTCGGAGACCCAGTACTTC. Its protein product is CSVKAGGVSETQYF. Complete variable domain (other parts from reference TRBV29-1 and TRBJ2-5): SAVISQKPSRDICQRGTSLTIQCQVDSQVTMMFWYRQQPGQSLTLIATANQGSEATYESGFVIDKFPISRPNLTFSTLTVSNMSPEDSSIYLCSVKAGGVSETQYFGPGTRLLVL.

As to this clone: This sample includes further DNA sequences coding for the same CDR3. The chain is built from TRBV28 and TRBJ1-2; D gene unclear. The germline V and J ends were trimmed by 3 bases and 4 bases, with 6 bases remaining between them. Germline CDR1 is MDHEN and CDR2 is SYDVKM. This CDR3 contains 12 residues. The DNA for the CDR3 is TGTGCCAGCAGTTTCTCTAGCTATGGCTACACCTTC. Residues: CASSFSSYGYTF.

This sequence joins TRBV5-4 and TRBJ1-5; D ambiguous. The V gene lost 0 bases and the J gene lost 1 base, with 17 bases spanning the gap. Per the germline V gene, CDR1 is SGHNT and CDR2 is YYREEE (reference sequence). The CDR3 runs to 18 residues. CDR3 region: CASSLEPTTVGSNQPQHF. CDR3 coding DNA: TGTGCCAGCAGCTTGGAGCCGACTACCGTAGGGAGCAATCAGCCCCAGCATTTT. Complete variable domain (other parts from reference TRBV5-4 and TRBJ1-5): ETGVTQSPTHLIKTRGQQVTLRCSSQSGHNTVSWYQQALGQGPQFIFQYYREEENGRGNFPPRFSGLQFPNYSSELNVNALELDDSALYLCASSLEPTTVGSNQPQHFGDGTRLSIL.

The chain joins TRBV19 to TRBJ1-6; D gene uncertain. The ends were cut back, 10 bases at V and 3 bases at J, with 10 bases in the middle. Germline lookup yields CDR1 LNHDA and CDR2 SQIVND (reference sequence). The CDR3 has 13 residues. In nucleotides, the CDR3 is TGTGCCACCAACAGCATCTATAATTCACCCCTCCACTTT. Translating gives CATNSIYNSPLHF.

The rearrangement uses TRBV6-6 and TRBJ1-5, with D perhaps TRBD1 (6 bases). Germline CDR1 and CDR2: MNHNY and SVGAGI (reference sequence). This CDR3 is 14 amino acids long. V was cut by 4 bases and J by 3 bases, with 10 bases left in between. CDR3 protein: CASSSRDTNQPQHF. The DNA for the CDR3 is TGTGCCAGCAGTTCCAGGGACACCAATCAGCCCCAGCATTTT.

The J gene is TRBJ2-2, the V gene TRBV1; TRBD1 reflects the table's D call only, with no check against the DNA. TRBV1 corresponds to a pseudogene. This CDR3 spans 17 amino acids. This CDR3 is CTSSQDVRGSNTGELFF. Here the CDR3 DNA reads TGCACCAGCAGCCAAGATGTTAGGGGCTCGAACACCGGGGAGCTGTTTTTT.

This clone was seen only once. A read error may account for a junction end that differs from germline. The V call is TRBV6-6, the J call TRBJ2-5; D gene unclear. Germline assignment: CDR1 MNHNY and CDR2 SVGAGI (reference sequence). This CDR3 contains 14 residues. The CDR3 spells CASSPESQREAQYF. CDR3 DNA sequence: TGTGCCAGCAGTCCAGAGTCACAGAGAGAGGCCCAGTACTTC.

The rearrangement links TRBV5-1 to TRBJ2-5; perhaps TRBD2 as D (5 bases). Germline V gene lookup returns CDR1 SGHRS and CDR2 YFSETQ. The length of the CDR3 is 14 residues. Trimming took off 4 bases at V and 4 bases at J, with 14 bases between the two ends. Here the CDR3 reads CASSRTAARETQYF. The DNA for the CDR3 is TGCGCCAGCAGCCGAACAGCGGCCAGAGAGACCCAGTACTTC. Full variable domain (missing parts from reference TRBV5-1 and TRBJ2-5): KAGVTQTPRYLIKTRGQQVTLSCSPISGHRSVSWYQQTPGQGLQFLFEYFSETQRNKGNFPGRFSGRQFSNSRSEMNVSTLELGDSALYLCASSRTAARETQYFGPGTRLLVL.

There are a few counts of this clone. Other DNA sequences within the sample encode an identical CDR3. The chain uses TRBV19 and TRBJ2-3; D not certain. Trimming took off 3 bases at V and 3 bases at J, with 1 base between the two ends. CDR3 length equals 11 residues. CDR1 LNHDA and CDR2 SQIVND come from the germline V gene (reference sequence). Here the CDR3 DNA reads TGTGCCAGTAGTATTACAGATACGCAGTATTTT. Its translation: CASSITDTQYF.

A note on this clone: This specimen includes other DNA sequences encoding the same CDR3. This chain uses TRBV29-1 with TRBJ2-7; the D is unclear. Between the trimmed V and J ends, which lost 4 bases and 2 bases, there was a span of 6 bases. Looked up from germline, CDR1 is SQVTM and CDR2 is ANQGSEA. This CDR3 contains 11 residues. CDR3 bases: TGCAGCGTTGTTGGGACCTACGAGCAGTACTTC. It translates to CSVVGTYEQYF.

Of note for this clone: Within the sample, other DNA sequences also encode this same CDR3. The genes are TRBV5-1 and TRBJ2-5, with 7 bases identical to TRBD1. Germline V gene sequence: CDR1 SGHRS, CDR2 YFSETQ. Trimming took 4 bases from V and 5 from J; bases not matched to a gene: 5. The CDR3 extends over 13 amino acids. The CDR3 region has the DNA TGCGCCAGCAGCCCCCAGGGGGAGGAGACCCAGTACTTC. It codes for CASSPQGEETQYF. The entire variable domain, with the rest obtained from reference TRBV5-1 and TRBJ2-5, is as follows: KAGVTQTPRYLIKTRGQQVTLSCSPISGHRSVSWYQQTPGQGLQFLFEYFSETQRNKGNFPGRFSGRQFSNSRSEMNVSTLELGDSALYLCASSPQGEETQYFGPGTRLLVL.

The chain is built from TRBV6-1 and TRBJ1-1, with 7 positions matching TRBD1. The germline V gene encodes CDR1 MNHNS and CDR2 SASEGT. The ends lost 4 bases at V and 1 base at J; junction bases unmatched: 9. CDR3 size: 16 residues. The CDR3 is CASSALRGTANTEAFF. For the CDR3, the DNA is TGTGCCAGCAGTGCCCTCCGAGGGACAGCGAACACTGAAGCTTTCTTT.

The V and J genes are TRBV18 and TRBJ2-5; TRBD1 agrees at 10 bases. V shed 6 bases, J shed 5 bases, and the junction held 12 bases outside the gene matches. Germline loops: CDR1 KGHSH, CDR2 LQKENI. This CDR3 spans 16 amino acids. The CDR3 DNA sequence: TGTGCCAGCTCCCCAAGGACAGGGGGGCGATTGGAGACCCAGTACTTC. It yields the protein CASSPRTGGRLETQYF. Drawing the rest from reference TRBV18 and TRBJ2-5, the complete variable domain is NAGVMQNPRHLVRRRGQEARLRCSPMKGHSHVYWYRQLPEEGLKFMVYLQKENIIDESGMPKERFSAEFPKEGPSILRIQQVVRGDSAAYFCASSPRTGGRLETQYFGPGTRLLVL.

This chain connects TRBV7-2 to TRBJ1-1; possible D gene TRBD1, 5 bases. The CDR3 contains 14 residues. Between the trimmed V and J ends, which lost 2 bases and 2 bases, there was a span of 9 bases. The germline CDR1 and CDR2 sequences are SGHTA and FQGNSA. CDR3 amino acids: CASSLLGGNTEAFF. The CDR3 DNA follows: TGTGCCAGCAGCTTATTGGGGGGAAACACTGAAGCTTTCTTT.

The chain links TRBV11-2 to TRBJ2-5, with D possibly being TRBD2 (5 bases). V gave up 1 base and J gave up 2 bases, with 11 bases separating them. Germline V gene sequence: CDR1 SGHAT, CDR2 FQNNGV. The CDR3 runs 15 residues. In DNA, the CDR3 is TGTGCCAGCAGCTTAGGAGGCCAGCGGCAAGAGACCCAGTACTTC. Translating it yields CASSLGGQRQETQYF. The full variable domain, with the rest looked up from reference TRBV11-2 and TRBJ2-5, is EAGVAQSPRYKIIEKRQSVAFWCNPISGHATLYWYQQILGQGPKLLIQFQNNGVVDDSQLPKDRFSAERLKGVDSTLKIQPAKLEDSAVYLCASSLGGQRQETQYFGPGTRLLVL.

The gene calls are TRBV5-6 and TRBJ2-5, with D perhaps TRBD2 (5 bases). Germline values: CDR1 SGHDT, CDR2 YYEEEE. The germline V and J ends were trimmed by 2 bases and 5 bases, with 7 bases remaining between them. The CDR3 sequence is 12 residues long. Here the CDR3 DNA reads TGTGCCAGCAGCTTCGGGGTTGAGACCCAGTACTTC. It is translated as CASSFGVETQYF.

J is TRBJ2-1 and V is TRBV27; 9 nucleotides agree with TRBD2. Germline V CDR1 and CDR2: MNHEY, SMNVEV (reference sequence). The CDR3 covers 13 residues. V was clipped by 5 bases and J by 8 bases; unmatched bases: 4. The DNA for the CDR3 is TGTGCCAGCAGTGGCCGACTAGCGGATGAGCAGTTCTTC. This sequence encodes CASSGRLADEQFF.

V is TRBV30 and J is TRBJ2-1; 9 bases are shared with TRBD2. The germline CDR1 and CDR2 sequences are GTSNPN and SVGIG (reference sequence). V gave up 0 bases and J gave up 9 bases; unmatched junction bases: 3. The CDR3 runs to 13 residues. The CDR3 region is CAWSVQGLAEQFF. The DNA for the CDR3 is TGTGCCTGGAGTGTCCAGGGACTAGCTGAGCAGTTCTTC.

This chain uses TRBV7-2 with TRBJ1-2; TRBD1 agrees at 9 bases. Germline assignment: CDR1 SGHTA and CDR2 FQGNSA. The CDR3 runs to 13 residues. V was clipped by 5 bases and J by 6 bases; unmatched bases: 4. The CDR3 DNA reads as TGTGCCAGCAGCCTTACAGGGGGCAATGGCTACACCTTC. It is translated as CASSLTGGNGYTF.

The V and J genes are TRBV15 and TRBJ2-3; unclear D gene. Deletions cut 0 bases from V and 1 base from J, with 5 bases between. The CDR3 has 14 residues. Germline assignment: CDR1 LNHNV and CDR2 YYDKDF (reference sequence). For the CDR3, the DNA is TGTGCCACCAGCAGAGAGGCTCGCACAGATACGCAGTATTTT. Encoded protein: CATSREARTDTQYF.

The V call is TRBV9, the J call TRBJ2-3, with D maybe TRBD1 (6 bases). V lost 0 bases and J 2 bases, leaving 13 bases between the germline ends. Germline lookup yields CDR1 SGDLS and CDR2 YYNGEE. The CDR3 is 16 amino acids. The CDR3 region is CASSVGFLGATDTQYF. The CDR3 DNA follows: TGTGCCAGCAGCGTAGGGTTTCTGGGGGCCACAGATACGCAGTATTTT.

The V call is TRBV2, the J call TRBJ1-5, with no clear D. The CDR3 spans 14 residues. Trimming stripped 7 bases from V and 0 bases from J, with 10 bases between. The germline CDR1 and CDR2 sequences are SNHLY and FYNNEI. CDR3 DNA: TGTGCCAGCAAACTTGGCTATAGCAATCAGCCCCAGCATTTT. It is translated as CASKLGYSNQPQHF.

The chain has TRBV7-2 and TRBJ1-1; 7 bases map to TRBD1. The junction had 16 bases not matched to a gene; V was cut back by 8 bases and J by 7 bases. Germline V gene sequence: CDR1 SGHTA, CDR2 FQGNSA. The CDR3 consists of 15 residues. The CDR3 loop is CASRSSRGMTGEAFF. Written as DNA, the CDR3 is TGTGCCAGCCGATCGTCCAGGGGGATGACAGGTGAAGCTTTCTTT.

The J gene is TRBJ2-5, the V gene TRBV29-1, with a possible D match to TRBD1 (6 bases). V was clipped by 7 bases and J by 5 bases, with 17 bases between them. CDR1 is SQVTM, CDR2 ANQGSEA, per germline. This CDR3 spans 13 amino acids. Here the CDR3 DNA reads TGCAGCGCCAGGGGTATCCTGATCGAGACCCAGTACTTC. Residues: CSARGILIETQYF.